The next 26 T cell receptor beta chains were all read from a single sample in a study of metastatic and nonmetastatic thyroid tumors. Nobody among the patients had been given any treatment before thyroid surgery. TCRdb re-called the PCR reads via MiXCR. The sample records 24,000 or so clones, over 10% being singletons. Sequencing was done on a sample of blood. These receptors all come from a female donor with papillary thyroid cancer or a benign thyroid nodule (not recorded which). Some clones in this sample may be carry-over from other donors' samples.

This clone has a count of ten or more. With a much larger clone just one base away, this may be a read error. This chain links TRBV11-3 with TRBJ2-1; TRBD1 agrees at 9 bases. This CDR3 region has 16 residues. The V gene end was trimmed by 4 bases and the J gene end by 8 bases; junction bases not matched to a gene: 12. Germline V gene lookup returns CDR1 SGHNT and CDR2 YENEEA. The CDR3 sequence: CASSWGTGSKIDEQFF. CDR3 in DNA: TGTGCCAGCAGCTGGGGGACAGGGAGCAAGATCGATGAGCAGTTCTTC.

This clone has just a few counts. This sequence may be a read error, since a much larger clone differs from it by one base. V gene TRBV29-1 combines with J gene TRBJ1-4, with 7 bases identical to TRBD1. The germline V gene encodes CDR1 SQVTM and CDR2 ANQGSEA. Trimming at V came to 5 bases and at J to 7 bases, leaving 10 bases not matched to a gene. There are 14 residues in the CDR3. CDR3 amino acids: CSVQTETGTEKLFF. Written as DNA, the CDR3 is TGCAGCGTTCAAACCGAGACAGGGACTGAAAAACTGTTTTTT.

The table lists this clone with many counts. The CDR3 spells CASSPGQGVDTQYF. The CDR3, as DNA: TGCGCCAGCAGCCCGGGACAGGGTGTAGATACGCAGTATTTT. The chain is built from TRBV5-1 and TRBJ2-3, with 9 bases identical to TRBD1. The CDR3 covers 14 residues. V was clipped by 4 bases and J by 5 bases; unmatched bases: 5. Germline V gene lookup returns CDR1 SGHRS and CDR2 YFSETQ.

This clone was recorded a few times. This clone may be a read error of a much larger clone one base away. This sample includes further DNA sequences coding for the same CDR3. The CDR3 nucleotides are TGTGCCAGCAGCCAAGGGGCCAGCACCCAACCCATAGCCAAAAACATTCAGTACTTC. It encodes CASSQGASTQPIAKNIQYF. V gene TRBV3-1 combines with J gene TRBJ2-4; D remains unclear. Trimming pared 1 base from V and 0 bases from J, leaving 19 bases between. The CDR3 is made up of 19 amino acids. Germline V gene sequence: CDR1 LGHDT, CDR2 YNNKEL (reference sequence).

This clone was seen ten or more times. CDR3 loop: CASSSGMRQPQHF. The CDR3 DNA reads TGTGCCAGCAGCTCCGGGATGCGGCAGCCCCAGCATTTT. The chain couples TRBV7-2 to TRBJ1-5; D not certain. The CDR3 contains 13 residues. The germline gives CDR1 SGHTA, CDR2 FQGNSA. Trimming took off 4 bases at V and 7 bases at J, with 11 bases between the two ends.

Many counts were recorded for this clone. J is TRBJ2-1 and V is TRBV11-1, with 10 bases lining up with TRBD2. Germline V gene sequence: CDR1 SGHAT, CDR2 FQDESV (reference sequence). J was trimmed by 7 bases and V by 1 base; bases with no gene match: 13. The length of the CDR3 is 18 residues. Written as DNA, the CDR3 is TGTGCCAGCAGCTTAGGACTAGCGGGCCCTGCTACAACGAATGAGCAGTTCTTC. Protein product: CASSLGLAGPATTNEQFF.

There are many counts of this clone. The chain carries TRBV9 and TRBJ1-6; no clear D gene. The CDR3 is 15 residues long. Germline assignment: CDR1 SGDLS and CDR2 YYNGEE. The V end was cut by 2 bases, the J end by 6 bases, with 12 bases between. For the CDR3, the DNA is TGTGCCAGCAGCGTCTCAAGTCAGTTTAATTCACCCCTCCACTTT. Translated: CASSVSSQFNSPLHF.

This clone was seen many times. Other DNA variants within this sample encode the same CDR3. The rearrangement links TRBV28 to TRBJ2-2; maybe TRBD2 (6 bases). The CDR3 runs 18 residues. The germline CDR1 and CDR2 sequences are MDHEN and SYDVKM. The germline V and J ends were trimmed by 6 bases and 0 bases, with 20 bases remaining between them. CDR3 DNA: TGTGCCAGCAGCCTCTACGGTGTGGGGACTTCGAACACCGGGGAGCTGTTTTTT. It translates to CASSLYGVGTSNTGELFF. The full variable domain, its missing parts supplied by reference TRBV28 and TRBJ2-2, is DVKVTQSSRYLVKRTGEKVFLECVQDMDHENMFWYRQDPGLGLRLIYFSYDVKMKEKGDIPEGYSVSREKKERFSLILESASTNQTSMYLCASSLYGVGTSNTGELFFGEGSRLTVL.

This clone was counted many times. This rearrangement joins TRBV18 to TRBJ2-3, with D unclear. V shed 5 bases and J shed 0 bases, with 3 bases lying between them. The CDR3 sequence is 12 residues long. CDR1 KGHSH and CDR2 LQKENI come from the germline V gene. The CDR3 protein is CASSSSTDTQYF. Written as DNA, the CDR3 is TGTGCCAGCTCATCTAGCACAGATACGCAGTATTTT.

This clone appeared many times. The rearrangement uses TRBV7-9 and TRBJ1-5; perhaps TRBD1 as D (6 bases). The germline V gene encodes CDR1 SEHNR and CDR2 FQNEAQ (reference sequence). V shed 2 bases and J shed 5 bases, with 10 bases lying between them. The CDR3 length is 14 residues. DNA of the CDR3: TGTGCCAGCAGCTTAACGGCAGGGGATCAGCCCCAGCATTTT. Its protein is CASSLTAGDQPQHF.

This chain links TRBV7-9 with TRBJ1-2; weak D call: TRBD1 (6 bases). V was cut by 6 bases and J by 1 base, with 15 bases left in between. The germline gives CDR1 SEHNR, CDR2 FQNEAQ (reference sequence). CDR3 length equals 15 residues. This CDR3 is CASSYTGTYNYGYTF. In DNA form, the CDR3 reads TGTGCCAGCAGTTATACCGGGACATATAACTATGGCTACACCTTC.

This clone has a count of ten or more. The chain joins TRBV7-7 to TRBJ2-2; D possibly uses TRBD1 or TRBD2 (5 bases each). The CDR3 spans 15 residues. Trimming removed 5 bases from V and 0 bases from J, with 10 bases in between. In germline, CDR1 is SSHAT, CDR2 FNYEAQ (reference sequence). The CDR3 DNA reads TGTGCCAGCAGCCGGGACCGAGCGAACACCGGGGAGCTGTTTTTT. Translating it yields CASSRDRANTGELFF. Drawing the rest from reference TRBV7-7 and TRBJ2-2, the complete variable domain is GAGVSQSPRYKVTKRGQDVTLRCDPISSHATLYWYQQALGQGPEFLTYFNYEAQPDKSGLPSDRFSAERPEGSISTLTIQRTEQRDSAMYRCASSRDRANTGELFFGEGSRLTVL.

This clone appeared many times. The chain combines TRBV6-4 with TRBJ2-2; D assignment may be TRBD1 or TRBD2 (5 bases each). CDR3 length: 14 amino acids. V was pared by 0 bases and J by 3 bases, with 5 bases between. CDR1 MRHNA and CDR2 SNTAGT come from the germline V gene. This chain's CDR3 is CASSDSGDTGELFF. In nucleotides, the CDR3 is TGTGCCAGCAGTGACTCGGGGGACACCGGGGAGCTGTTTTTT.

This clone has a count of ten or more. The CDR3 DNA follows: TGTGCCAGCGCTACCCAAGACAATTCACCCCTCCACTTT. Translating it yields CASATQDNSPLHF. The chain employs TRBV19 and TRBJ1-6; D is unresolved. The germline V and J ends were trimmed by 9 bases and 7 bases, with 13 bases remaining between them. Looked up from germline, CDR1 is LNHDA and CDR2 is SQIVND (reference sequence). The CDR3 has 13 residues.

The sample holds many counts of this clone. The genes are TRBV6-1 and TRBJ1-1; a possible D gene is TRBD1 (6 bases). CDR1 is MNHNS and CDR2 is SASEGT in the germline V gene. Trimming took 6 bases from V and 2 from J, leaving 19 bases between them. The CDR3 sequence is 16 residues long. The CDR3 sequence: CASSPLRGTINTEAFF. The CDR3 DNA reads as TGTGCCAGCAGCCCCTTACGGGGGACAATTAACACTGAAGCTTTCTTT.

The chain couples TRBV11-2 to TRBJ2-5; D remains unclear. The germline V gene has CDR1 SGHAT and CDR2 FQNNGV. V was pared by 2 bases and J by 2 bases, with 12 bases between. This CDR3 has 15 amino acids. The CDR3 DNA is TGTGCCAGCAGCTTAACTTTTGCCGGGCAAGAGACCCAGTACTTC. Translation gives CASSLTFAGQETQYF.

Ten or more counts support this clone. This chain connects TRBV7-2 to TRBJ1-1; tentative D call: TRBD1 (6 bases). Per germline, CDR1 SGHTA and CDR2 FQGNSA. The V end lost 5 bases, the J end lost 2 bases, and 15 bases lay between the germline ends. This CDR3 is 15 amino acids long. CDR3 DNA: TGTGCCAGCAGCCCCGGACAGCCCGGTAACACTGAAGCTTTCTTT. Protein: CASSPGQPGNTEAFF.

The table lists this clone with many counts. V is TRBV6-6 and J is TRBJ2-5; perhaps TRBD1 as D (6 bases). V lost 2 bases to trimming and J lost 1 base, with 14 bases between them. CDR3 size: 16 residues. Germline CDR1 and CDR2: MNHNY and SVGAGI (reference sequence). The CDR3 nucleotides read TGTGCCAGCAGTTACCCTCCGGGACATCTCCAAGAGACCCAGTACTTC. Its protein is CASSYPPGHLQETQYF.

This clone was observed at least ten times. This chain joins TRBV7-9 and TRBJ2-1; D is undetermined. The V gene's germline CDR1 is SEHNR and CDR2 FQNEAQ (reference sequence). This CDR3 contains 14 residues. The V and J ends lost 0 bases and 5 bases respectively, with 8 bases between them. The CDR3 spells CASSLAGRHNEQFF. The CDR3 nucleotides are TGTGCCAGCAGCTTAGCGGGCCGGCACAATGAGCAGTTCTTC.

This clone was recorded at least ten times. The J gene is TRBJ1-1, the V gene TRBV3-1; unclear D gene. Germline-derived CDR1 and CDR2 are LGHDT and YNNKEL (reference sequence). The length of the CDR3 is 11 residues. V was clipped by 4 bases and J by 8 bases, with 8 bases between them. This CDR3 is CASSRDIEAFF. The DNA of the CDR3 is TGTGCCAGCAGCCGAGATATAGAAGCTTTCTTT.

This clone was detected ten times or more. J is TRBJ1-4 and V is TRBV2; D is undetermined. The V gene lost 6 bases and the J gene lost 7 bases, with 15 bases spanning the gap. Germline assignment: CDR1 SNHLY and CDR2 FYNNEI. The CDR3 spans 14 residues. CDR3 protein: CASRLETGGEKLFF. CDR3 nucleotides: TGTGCCAGCAGACTTGAAACCGGAGGTGAAAAACTGTTTTTT. Looking up the rest from reference TRBV2 and TRBJ1-4 gives the full variable domain: EPEVTQTPSHQVTQMGQEVILRCVPISNHLYFYWYRQILGQKVEFLVSFYNNEISEKSEIFDDQFSVERPDGSNFTLKIRSTKLEDSAMYFCASRLETGGEKLFFGSGTQLSVL.

The chain joins TRBV5-1 to TRBJ2-7; possibly TRBD1 for D (5 bases). The germline V and J ends were trimmed by 4 bases and 3 bases, with 17 bases remaining between them. CDR1 and CDR2 (germline): SGHRS, YFSETQ. The CDR3 contains 15 residues. CDR3 amino acids: CASSGIPGKVYEQYF. The CDR3 DNA sequence: TGCGCCAGCAGCGGAATTCCAGGGAAAGTCTACGAGCAGTACTTC.

This clone was seen ten or more times. V gene TRBV19 combines with J gene TRBJ1-2, with a possible D match to TRBD1 (6 bases). CDR3 size: 13 residues. Per the germline V gene, CDR1 is LNHDA and CDR2 is SQIVND (reference sequence). Trimming stripped 7 bases from V and 1 base from J, with 10 bases between. The CDR3 sequence is CASTGGFNYGYTF. The CDR3 DNA follows: TGTGCCAGTACCGGGGGCTTTAACTATGGCTACACCTTC.

Note on this clone: At one of its ends the junction is not consistent with the germline gene, which may arise from a read error. This chain links TRBV6-4 with TRBJ2-7; D ambiguous. Germline V gene sequence: CDR1 MRHNA, CDR2 SNTAGT. CDR3 length: 17 residues. Here the CDR3 reads CASSYSVEELGIYEQYF. The CDR3 nucleotides are TGTGCCAGCAGTTACTCGGTCGAGGAGCTGGGAATCTACGAGCAGTACTTC.

This clone was recorded many times. The chain employs TRBV28 and TRBJ2-7; 11 bases align to TRBD1. The CDR3 length is 16 residues. The germline V gene has CDR1 MDHEN and CDR2 SYDVKM. V dropped 4 bases and J dropped 3; count of bases not matched to a gene: 8. This CDR3 is CASSSRTGGALYEQYF. The CDR3 DNA reads TGTGCCAGCAGTTCGCGGACAGGGGGCGCCCTCTACGAGCAGTACTTC.

Ten or more counts support this clone. In DNA form, the CDR3 reads TGTGCCAGCAGCCCCCCAGGGGGGGGGGCGAACACTGAAGCTTTCTTT. Its translation: CASSPPGGGANTEAFF. V gene TRBV28 combines with J gene TRBJ1-1, with TRBD1 matching over 7 bases. V lost 6 bases to trimming and J lost 1 base; unmatched junction nucleotides: 11. This CDR3 contains 16 residues. The germline V gene encodes CDR1 MDHEN and CDR2 SYDVKM.